These 20 T cell receptor beta chains originate from one sample sequenced in a study of T cells in Graves' hyperthyroidism and ophthalmopathy. Template material for amplifying TCR beta CDR3 regions consisted of RNA transcripts. First-round RT-PCR with HTBI primers amplified the TCR CDR3 region. MiXCR, run by TCRdb on the multiplex PCR reads, gives a single entry per CDR3 protein. The data hold about 200,000 distinct CDR3 sequences, with less than 20% observed a single time. The sequencing input was blood. The receptor set was obtained from a woman between 50 and 59 years old with Graves' hyperthyroidism.

This clonotype was counted at least ten times. This sequence joins TRBV9 and TRBJ2-3, with D possibly being TRBD2 (6 bases). The germline V and J ends were trimmed by 0 bases and 6 bases, with 8 bases remaining between them. CDR3 size: 13 residues. The V gene's germline CDR1 is SGDLS and CDR2 YYNGEE. Written as DNA, the CDR3 is TGTGCCAGCAGCGTAGCGGGAGTGGATACGCAGTATTTT. Amino acid sequence: CASSVAGVDTQYF.

This clonotype has just a few counts. The chain carries TRBV6-1 and TRBJ1-1, with a weak D call TRBD1 (6 bases). There are 12 residues in the CDR3. CDR1 is MNHNS, CDR2 SASEGT, per germline. The V and J ends lost 5 bases and 11 bases respectively, with 15 bases between them. The CDR3 loop reads CASSTNRDEAFF. Written as DNA, the CDR3 is TGTGCCAGCAGTACAAACAGGGACGAGGCTTTCTTT.

This clonotype was picked up a small number of times. The chain employs TRBV5-4 and TRBJ1-1; possible D gene TRBD1, 5 bases. Germline V gives CDR1 SGHNT, CDR2 YYREEE (reference sequence). The CDR3 length is 15 residues. Trimming removed 1 base at V and 4 bases at J, with 14 bases between. The CDR3 DNA is TGTGCCAGCAGCTTGATTGGGGGTTCGGGCACTGAAGCTTTCTTT. Translating gives CASSLIGGSGTEAFF.

V usage is TRBV9 and J usage is TRBJ1-5; no reliable D call. Germline V CDR1 and CDR2: SGDLS, YYNGEE. The CDR3 spans 14 residues. Trimming removed 0 bases at V and 7 bases at J, with 11 bases between. Here the CDR3 DNA reads TGTGCCAGCAGCGTAGGCGCGGGAGTCCAGCCCCAGCATTTT. This encodes CASSVGAGVQPQHF. The whole variable domain, filled in from reference TRBV9 and TRBJ1-5, reads DSGVTQTPKHLITATGQRVTLRCSPRSGDLSVYWYQQSLDQGLQFLIQYYNGEERAKGNILERFSAQQFPDLHSELNLSSLELGDSALYFCASSVGAGVQPQHFGDGTRLSIL.

This chain uses TRBV6-5 with TRBJ2-7, with 8 bases fitting TRBD1. CDR3 length equals 14 residues. Germline V gives CDR1 MNHEY, CDR2 SVGAGI. Losses at the gene ends were 2 bases for V and 3 bases for J; bases not matched to a gene: 3. The CDR3, as DNA: TGTGCCAGCAGTTACCGCAGGGGGCTCTACGAGCAGTACTTC. Residues: CASSYRRGLYEQYF.

In this sample, this clonotype turned up many times. The gene calls are TRBV15 and TRBJ2-2; D perhaps matches TRBD1 (6 bases). This CDR3 comprises 17 residues. The germline V gene encodes CDR1 LNHNV and CDR2 YYDKDF (reference sequence). The ends were cut back, 1 base at V and 0 bases at J, with 12 bases in the middle. The CDR3 here is CATSRGPRGSNTGELFF. The DNA of the CDR3 is TGTGCCACCAGCAGAGGACCCAGGGGTTCGAACACCGGGGAGCTGTTTTTT.

This chain joins TRBV11-2 and TRBJ2-1; D perhaps matches TRBD1 (6 bases). Germline CDR1 and CDR2: SGHAT and FQNNGV. Trimming cost V 4 bases and J 5 bases, with 6 bases left between them. The CDR3 length is 12 residues. The CDR3 nucleotides read TGTGCCAGCAGCTGGGACAACAATGAGCAGTTCTTC. Amino acids: CASSWDNNEQFF.

In nucleotides, the CDR3 is TGTGCCAGCAGCTTCGGACAGGGCTCTGCTATAAGAGGGACCCAGTACTTC. Its protein product is CASSFGQGSAIRGTQYF. The chain has TRBV6-1 and TRBJ2-5; 8 positions agree with TRBD1. CDR1 is MNHNS and CDR2 is SASEGT in the germline V gene. Trimming at V came to 6 bases and at J to 7 bases, leaving 19 bases not matched to a gene. CDR3 size: 17 residues.

This clonotype has a count of ten or more. For the CDR3, the DNA is TGTGCCAGCAGTCGATATGGCCTGGTACAGGGAAATGGCTACACCTTC. Encoded protein: CASSRYGLVQGNGYTF. The chain is built from TRBV7-2 and TRBJ1-2; a possible D gene is TRBD1 (6 bases). CDR1 is SGHTA and CDR2 is FQGNSA in the germline V gene. This CDR3 comprises 16 residues. Trimming removed 6 bases at V and 6 bases at J, with 23 bases between. Looking up the rest from reference TRBV7-2 and TRBJ1-2 gives the full variable domain: GAGVSQSPSNKVTEKGKDVELRCDPISGHTALYWYRQSLGQGLEFLIYFQGNSAPDKSGLPSDRFSAERTGGSVSTLTIQRTQQEDSAVYLCASSRYGLVQGNGYTFGSGTRLTVV.

This clonotype was counted at least ten times. This chain uses TRBV20-1 with TRBJ2-3, with 11 positions matching TRBD2. The CDR3 extends over 15 amino acids. The germline V gene has CDR1 DFQATT and CDR2 SNEGSKA (reference sequence). After removal of 3 bases from V and 3 bases from J, the junction contained 5 bases not matched to a gene. The CDR3 DNA follows: TGCAGTGCTAGGGGTCTAGCGGGAGGTACAGATACGCAGTATTTT. Amino acid sequence: CSARGLAGGTDTQYF.

This clonotype was seen at least ten times. The genes are TRBV28 and TRBJ2-7; TRBD2 aligns across 8 bases. The germline CDR1 and CDR2 sequences are MDHEN and SYDVKM. V lost 3 bases to trimming and J lost 3 bases; unmatched junction nucleotides: 7. This CDR3 is 15 amino acids long. This CDR3 reads CASSFEREYFYEQYF. In nucleotides, the CDR3 is TGTGCCAGCAGTTTCGAGCGGGAGTACTTCTACGAGCAGTACTTC. Using reference TRBV28 and TRBJ2-7 for the parts outside the CDR3, the full variable domain is DVKVTQSSRYLVKRTGEKVFLECVQDMDHENMFWYRQDPGLGLRLIYFSYDVKMKEKGDIPEGYSVSREKKERFSLILESASTNQTSMYLCASSFEREYFYEQYFGPGTRLTVT.

This chain connects TRBV29-1 to TRBJ1-1, with 8 bases identical to TRBD1. The CDR3 has 12 residues. Germline V gene sequence: CDR1 SQVTM, CDR2 ANQGSEA. After removal of 6 bases from V and 8 bases from J, the junction contained 8 bases not matched to a gene. CDR3 residues: CSVDRTGNEAFF. The CDR3 coding sequence is TGCAGCGTGGACCGGACAGGGAACGAAGCTTTCTTT.

This clonotype was detected ten times or more. V and J are TRBV27 and TRBJ2-7; TRBD2 matches at 10 bases. The CDR3 covers 15 residues. Germline values: CDR1 MNHEY, CDR2 SMNVEV (reference sequence). The ends lost 5 bases at V and 4 bases at J; junction bases unmatched: 8. CDR3 bases: TGTGCCAGCAGTCCCGAGCGGGAGGGCAGGTACGAGCAGTACTTC. Translating it yields CASSPEREGRYEQYF.

As concerns this clonotype: A read error may account for a junction end that differs from germline. The chain combines TRBV5-1 with TRBJ2-1, with a tentative D call TRBD2 (5 bases). The germline gives CDR1 SGHRS, CDR2 YFSETQ. The CDR3 extends over 14 amino acids. The CDR3 is CAGSFSSGRNEQFF. The CDR3 DNA reads as TGCGCCGGCAGCTTCTCTTCGGGGAGAAATGAGCAGTTCTTC. The complete variable domain, with remaining parts taken from reference TRBV5-1 and TRBJ2-1, reads KAGVTQTPRYLIKTRGQQVTLSCSPISGHRSVSWYQQTPGQGLQFLFEYFSETQRNKGNFPGRFSGRQFSNSRSEMNVSTLELGDSALYLCAGSFSSGRNEQFFGPGTRLTVL.

This clonotype was seen repeatedly, ten times or more. The V call is TRBV9, the J call TRBJ1-1; 7 bases line up with TRBD1. The CDR3 covers 14 residues. The junction had 1 base not matched to a gene; V was cut back by 0 bases and J by 2 bases. Germline-derived CDR1 and CDR2 are SGDLS and YYNGEE. CDR3 nucleotides: TGTGCCAGCAGCGTAGAGGGGGCAAACACTGAAGCTTTCTTT. Translating it yields CASSVEGANTEAFF.

The chain employs TRBV12-3 or TRBV12-4 and TRBJ1-2, with D tentatively TRBD1 (5 bases). The V end was cut by 7 bases, the J end by 7 bases, with 13 bases between. This CDR3 contains 12 residues. The CDR3 nucleotides read TGTGCCAGCATGATCGCAGGGAGTGGCTACACCTTC. Translating it yields CASMIAGSGYTF.

The chain carries TRBV7-2 and TRBJ2-5; TRBD1 matches 7 bases. The CDR3 is made up of 17 amino acids. Trimming removed 1 base from V and 5 bases from J; junction bases left unmatched: 13. Looked up from germline, CDR1 is SGHTA and CDR2 is FQGNSA. The CDR3 protein is CASSLDVYRGEEETQYF. As DNA, the CDR3 is TGTGCCAGCAGCTTAGACGTCTACAGGGGCGAGGAGGAGACCCAGTACTTC.

This clonotype was recorded a few times. The chain employs TRBV20-1 and TRBJ2-5; TRBD2 aligns across 13 bases. The CDR3 has 15 residues. Germline values: CDR1 DFQATT, CDR2 SNEGSKA (reference sequence). V lost 4 bases, J lost 4 bases, and 6 bases stayed unmatched. The CDR3 coding sequence is TGCAGTGCTACCCGGACTAGCGGGAGAACAGAGACCCAGTACTTC. Translation: CSATRTSGRTETQYF.

This chain joins TRBV7-9 and TRBJ2-2; the D is unclear. Germline assignment: CDR1 SEHNR and CDR2 FQNEAQ (reference sequence). V lost 2 bases and J 3 bases, leaving 13 bases between the germline ends. CDR3 size: 16 residues. The CDR3 loop is CASSLFKTEDTGELFF. The DNA for the CDR3 is TGTGCCAGCAGCTTATTCAAGACCGAGGACACCGGGGAGCTGTTTTTT.

The chain uses TRBV27 and TRBJ1-5; weak D call: TRBD1 (6 bases). The germline V gene encodes CDR1 MNHEY and CDR2 SMNVEV (reference sequence). The CDR3 has 15 amino acids. The V end was cut by 5 bases, the J end by 6 bases, with 17 bases between. The CDR3 loop is CASSPGDRASQPQHF. The DNA of the CDR3 is TGTGCCAGCAGTCCAGGGGACCGCGCGTCTCAGCCCCAGCATTTT.